Reported below is one TCR beta chain. The antigen is unknown. The CDR3 loop spans 13 amino acids. The ends were cut back, 5 bases at V and 5 bases at J, with 13 bases in the middle. In germline, CDR1 is GTSNPN, CDR2 SVGIG (reference sequence). 13 Jbeta primers and 60 Vbeta primers were used for the PCR. This table comes from immunoSEQ multiplex PCR, and its TCRdb copy is limited to in-frame clones, with some not included. The sample has about 160,000 clones; approximately 80% are singletons. These data come from a study of cytomegalovirus exposure and HLA in healthy donors. Whole-study results and caveats: The study flagged 150 to 200 TCR beta chains as cytomegalovirus-associated.

This TCR came from a male donor in good health and CMV-seropositive. V usage is TRBV30 and J usage is TRBJ1-5; D is perhaps TRBD1 (5 bases). Sequenced input: PBMCs. CDR3: CAWSLAGDQPQHF. The DNA for the CDR3 is TGTGCCTGGTCCCTGGCGGGGGATCAGCCCCAGCATTTT.